The rows below give T cell receptor beta chains drawn from one sample of a study of blood T cells in healthy people across ages. Using its own MiXCR run on the 5' RACE reads, TCRdb lists one record per CDR3 protein. This table holds 1,300,000 or so distinct CDR3 sequences, around 59% found once. Sequenced: blood. The receptor set was obtained from a man younger than 35 in good health. Both conserved end residues are part of each CDR3. The order of the fields is D gene, clone size, V gene, J gene, CDR3 length, CDR3 protein, CDR3 DNA. The D gene is left open where the match is weak. Clone sizes are given selectively: once, few, many, or a class where the clone is expanded.

d_call: TRBD2
clone_size: .
v_call: TRBV20-1
j_call: TRBJ2-7
cdr3_length: 17
cdr3_aa: CSAPLSTTSGSSYEQYF
cdr3_nt: TGCAGTGCTCCCCTCTCCACGACTAGCGGGTCATCTTACGAGCAGTACTTC

d_call: .
clone_size: .
v_call: TRBV27
j_call: TRBJ1-3
cdr3_length: 14
cdr3_aa: CASSAGSSGNTIYF
cdr3_nt: TGTGCCAGCAGTGCAGGGAGCTCTGGAAACACCATATATTTT

d_call: .
clone_size: .
v_call: TRBV27
j_call: TRBJ1-1
cdr3_length: 12
cdr3_aa: CASRKGGFEAFF
cdr3_nt: TGTGCCAGCAGAAAAGGGGGTTTTGAAGCTTTCTTT

d_call: .
clone_size: .
v_call: TRBV4-2
j_call: TRBJ1-4
cdr3_length: 14
cdr3_aa: CASSQGGDTLKLFF
cdr3_nt: TGTGCCAGCAGCCAAGGCGGGGACACTCTAAAACTGTTTTTT

d_call: TRBD1
clone_size: .
v_call: TRBV7-9
j_call: TRBJ2-3
cdr3_length: 18
cdr3_aa: CASSLGFPNRGPTDTQYF
cdr3_nt: TGTGCCAGCAGCTTGGGATTCCCCAACAGGGGGCCAACAGATACGCAGTATTTT

d_call: TRBD2
clone_size: .
v_call: TRBV12-3/TRBV12-4
j_call: TRBJ2-5
cdr3_length: 13
cdr3_aa: CASSSLAGETQYF
cdr3_nt: TGTGCCAGCAGTTCACTAGCGGGAGAGACCCAGTACTTC

d_call: TRBD1
clone_size: .
v_call: TRBV14
j_call: TRBJ2-5
cdr3_length: 17
cdr3_aa: CASSQDQVRGFQETQYF
cdr3_nt: TGTGCCAGCAGCCAAGATCAGGTCAGGGGGTTCCAGGAGACCCAGTACTTC

d_call: .
clone_size: .
v_call: TRBV5-1
j_call: TRBJ2-5
cdr3_length: 16
cdr3_aa: CASSSIPGHGQETQYF
cdr3_nt: TGCGCCAGCAGCTCCATACCGGGACACGGCCAAGAGACCCAGTACTTC

d_call: .
clone_size: .
v_call: TRBV28
j_call: TRBJ2-7
cdr3_length: 16
cdr3_aa: CASSLRPGAGSYEQYF
cdr3_nt: TGTGCCAGCAGTTTAAGACCAGGGGCTGGGTCCTACGAGCAGTACTTC

d_call: .
clone_size: .
v_call: TRBV9
j_call: TRBJ2-7
cdr3_length: 14
cdr3_aa: CASSPNRNYYEQYF
cdr3_nt: TGTGCCAGCAGCCCAAATCGGAACTACTACGAGCAGTACTTC

d_call: TRBD2
clone_size: .
v_call: TRBV20-1
j_call: TRBJ2-5
cdr3_length: 17
cdr3_aa: CSASGAGLAGVSETQYF
cdr3_nt: TGCAGTGCTAGTGGAGCCGGACTAGCGGGAGTCTCGGAGACCCAGTACTTC

d_call: .
clone_size: .
v_call: TRBV4-1
j_call: TRBJ2-7
cdr3_length: 18
cdr3_aa: CASSQEEVGGKISYEQYF
cdr3_nt: TGCGCCAGCAGCCAAGAAGAGGTAGGCGGGAAAATCTCCTACGAGCAGTACTTC

d_call: .
clone_size: .
v_call: TRBV2
j_call: TRBJ2-5
cdr3_length: 15
cdr3_aa: CASSEGLGISETQYF
cdr3_nt: TGTGCCAGCAGTGAAGGGTTAGGAATATCAGAGACCCAGTACTTC

d_call: .
clone_size: .
v_call: TRBV7-8
j_call: TRBJ2-1
cdr3_length: 14
cdr3_aa: CASSLNGIDNEQFF
cdr3_nt: TGTGCCAGCAGCTTAAACGGGATCGACAATGAGCAGTTCTTC

d_call: .
clone_size: .
v_call: TRBV7-9
j_call: TRBJ1-4
cdr3_length: 14
cdr3_aa: CASSLVGGPGKLFF
cdr3_nt: TGTGCCAGCAGCTTAGTAGGGGGGCCCGGAAAACTGTTTTTT

d_call: TRBD1
clone_size: .
v_call: TRBV6-2/TRBV6-3
j_call: TRBJ2-7
cdr3_length: 15
cdr3_aa: CASSYLQGASYEQYF
cdr3_nt: TGTGCCAGCAGTTATCTACAGGGGGCATCCTACGAGCAGTACTTC

d_call: TRBD1
clone_size: .
v_call: TRBV5-1
j_call: TRBJ2-5
cdr3_length: 15
cdr3_aa: CASSLSPGQQETQYF
cdr3_nt: TGCGCCAGCAGCTTAAGCCCGGGACAGCAAGAGACCCAGTACTTC

d_call: TRBD1
clone_size: .
v_call: TRBV5-1
j_call: TRBJ1-2
cdr3_length: 16
cdr3_aa: CASSLLGDRQFYGYTF
cdr3_nt: TGCGCCAGCAGCTTGCTAGGGGACAGGCAATTTTATGGCTACACCTTC

d_call: .
clone_size: .
v_call: TRBV4-1
j_call: TRBJ1-4
cdr3_length: 14
cdr3_aa: CASSQDHSCEKLFF
cdr3_nt: TGCGCCAGCAGCCAGGACCACAGTTGCGAAAAACTGTTTTTT

d_call: TRBD2
clone_size: many
v_call: TRBV9
j_call: TRBJ2-7
cdr3_length: 13
cdr3_aa: CASSAGGSYEQYF
cdr3_nt: TGTGCCAGCAGTGCGGGGGGCTCCTACGAGCAGTACTTC

d_call: .
clone_size: .
v_call: TRBV28
j_call: TRBJ2-6
cdr3_length: 18
cdr3_aa: CASSEQGFASSGANVLTF
cdr3_nt: TGTGCCAGCAGTGAACAGGGATTTGCCTCCTCTGGGGCCAACGTCCTGACTTTC

d_call: .
clone_size: .
v_call: TRBV30
j_call: TRBJ2-4
cdr3_length: 13
cdr3_aa: CAWTVGLGNIQYF
cdr3_nt: TGTGCCTGGACAGTGGGCCTTGGAAACATTCAGTACTTC

d_call: .
clone_size: .
v_call: TRBV5-1
j_call: TRBJ2-5
cdr3_length: 14
cdr3_aa: CASSLHQPQETQYF
cdr3_nt: TGCGCCAGCAGCTTACACCAACCCCAAGAGACCCAGTACTTC

d_call: .
clone_size: .
v_call: TRBV29-1
j_call: TRBJ1-5
cdr3_length: 14
cdr3_aa: CSVQTGLGNQPQHF
cdr3_nt: TGCAGCGTTCAGACGGGGTTAGGCAATCAGCCCCAGCATTTT

d_call: .
clone_size: .
v_call: TRBV12-3/TRBV12-4
j_call: TRBJ2-5
cdr3_length: 15
cdr3_aa: CASSTPLQGGGTQYF
cdr3_nt: TGTGCCAGCAGTACCCCGTTACAGGGCGGAGGGACCCAGTACTTC

d_call: .
clone_size: many
v_call: TRBV7-2
j_call: TRBJ2-7
cdr3_length: 12
cdr3_aa: CASRGAHYEQYF
cdr3_nt: TGTGCCAGCCGGGGGGCCCACTACGAGCAGTACTTC

d_call: .
clone_size: few
v_call: TRBV27
j_call: TRBJ2-7
cdr3_length: 14
cdr3_aa: CASSVRAPSYEQYF
cdr3_nt: TGTGCCAGCAGTGTCAGGGCCCCCTCCTACGAGCAGTACTTC

d_call: TRBD1
clone_size: .
v_call: TRBV10-3
j_call: TRBJ2-7
cdr3_length: 16
cdr3_aa: CAISGGLPGQGDEQYF
cdr3_nt: TGTGCCATCAGTGGGGGTTTGCCGGGACAGGGTGACGAGCAGTACTTC

d_call: TRBD1
clone_size: .
v_call: TRBV28
j_call: TRBJ2-7
cdr3_length: 14
cdr3_aa: CASRTGTGTYEQYF
cdr3_nt: TGTGCCAGCAGAACCGGGACAGGGACCTACGAGCAGTACTTC

d_call: TRBD2
clone_size: .
v_call: TRBV4-3
j_call: TRBJ2-1
cdr3_length: 16
cdr3_aa: CASSQDGSGDKNEQFF
cdr3_nt: TGCGCCAGCAGCCAAGACGGTAGCGGGGACAAGAATGAGCAGTTCTTC

d_call: .
clone_size: .
v_call: TRBV11-2
j_call: TRBJ2-7
cdr3_length: 16
cdr3_aa: CASSRGGNSPTYEQYF
cdr3_nt: TGTGCCAGCAGCCGAGGGGGGAACAGTCCTACCTACGAGCAGTACTTC

d_call: TRBD1
clone_size: .
v_call: TRBV10-1
j_call: TRBJ1-2
cdr3_length: 15
cdr3_aa: CASRVTGGLTSGYTF
cdr3_nt: TGCGCCAGCAGGGTAACAGGGGGCCTAACTTCTGGCTACACCTTC

d_call: .
clone_size: few
v_call: TRBV25-1
j_call: TRBJ1-5
cdr3_length: 13
cdr3_aa: CASMGGVNQPQHF
cdr3_nt: TGTGCCAGCATGGGAGGGGTCAATCAGCCCCAGCATTTT

d_call: .
clone_size: .
v_call: TRBV12-3/TRBV12-4
j_call: TRBJ2-1
cdr3_length: 13
cdr3_aa: CASTYTRLDEQFF
cdr3_nt: TGTGCCAGCACCTACACCCGTCTGGATGAGCAGTTCTTC

d_call: TRBD2
clone_size: .
v_call: TRBV6-5
j_call: TRBJ2-7
cdr3_length: 14
cdr3_aa: CASSYSERGYEQYF
cdr3_nt: TGTGCCAGCAGTTACTCGGAGCGGGGCTACGAGCAGTACTTC

d_call: TRBD1
clone_size: .
v_call: TRBV3-1
j_call: TRBJ1-6
cdr3_length: 17
cdr3_aa: CASSHWGRQGGNSPLHF
cdr3_nt: TGTGCCAGCAGCCATTGGGGGAGACAGGGGGGGAATTCACCCCTCCACTTT

d_call: TRBD1
clone_size: many
v_call: TRBV29-1
j_call: TRBJ2-7
cdr3_length: 13
cdr3_aa: CSVSTGGAYEQYF
cdr3_nt: TGCAGCGTTTCAACAGGGGGCGCGTACGAGCAGTACTTC

d_call: TRBD1
clone_size: .
v_call: TRBV7-8
j_call: TRBJ1-1
cdr3_length: 15
cdr3_aa: CASSPGQGAYTEAFF
cdr3_nt: TGTGCCAGCAGCCCTGGACAGGGGGCATACACTGAAGCTTTCTTT

d_call: .
clone_size: .
v_call: TRBV20-1
j_call: TRBJ2-5
cdr3_length: 11
cdr3_aa: CSASTQETQYF
cdr3_nt: TGCAGTGCTAGTACCCAAGAGACCCAGTACTTC

d_call: TRBD1
clone_size: .
v_call: TRBV2
j_call: TRBJ1-5
cdr3_length: 12
cdr3_aa: CASDRGNQPQHF
cdr3_nt: TGTGCCAGCGACAGGGGAAATCAGCCCCAGCATTTT

d_call: TRBD2
clone_size: once
v_call: TRBV11-2
j_call: TRBJ2-3
cdr3_length: 17
cdr3_aa: CASRLEGGVSGTDTQYF
cdr3_nt: TGTGCCAGCAGGTTGGAGGGAGGGGTGAGCGGCACAGATACGCAGTATTTT

d_call: .
clone_size: .
v_call: TRBV27
j_call: TRBJ2-3
cdr3_length: 17
cdr3_aa: CASSSLGQGPRTDTQYF
cdr3_nt: TGTGCCAGCAGTTCCCTCGGGCAGGGCCCCCGCACAGATACGCAGTATTTT

d_call: TRBD2
clone_size: .
v_call: TRBV12-3/TRBV12-4
j_call: TRBJ2-2
cdr3_length: 14
cdr3_aa: CASSSERGSGELFF
cdr3_nt: TGTGCCAGCAGTTCAGAGCGGGGCTCCGGGGAGCTGTTTTTT

d_call: TRBD1
clone_size: .
v_call: TRBV6-5
j_call: TRBJ2-7
cdr3_length: 13
cdr3_aa: CASRDRKKYEQYF
cdr3_nt: TGTGCCAGTCGGGACAGAAAAAAATACGAGCAGTACTTC

d_call: .
clone_size: few
v_call: TRBV12-3/TRBV12-4
j_call: TRBJ2-7
cdr3_length: 14
cdr3_aa: CASSPLAGFYEQYF
cdr3_nt: TGTGCCAGCAGTCCCCTGGCAGGATTCTACGAGCAGTACTTC

d_call: .
clone_size: .
v_call: TRBV3-1
j_call: TRBJ2-7
cdr3_length: 15
cdr3_aa: CASSQNPDSPYEQYF
cdr3_nt: TGTGCCAGCAGCCAAAACCCTGACAGTCCCTACGAGCAGTACTTC

d_call: TRBD1
clone_size: many
v_call: TRBV27
j_call: TRBJ2-7
cdr3_length: 14
cdr3_aa: CASSLGQVSYEQYF
cdr3_nt: TGTGCCAGCAGTTTAGGACAGGTCTCCTACGAGCAGTACTTC

d_call: TRBD2
clone_size: .
v_call: TRBV6-5
j_call: TRBJ2-2
cdr3_length: 16
cdr3_aa: CASSYPPGRDTGELFF
cdr3_nt: TGTGCCAGCAGTTATCCCCCAGGGAGGGACACCGGGGAGCTGTTTTTT

d_call: .
clone_size: .
v_call: TRBV20-1
j_call: TRBJ2-7
cdr3_length: 17
cdr3_aa: CSARIRGGPSFWEEQYF
cdr3_nt: TGCAGTGCTAGGATCCGCGGGGGCCCCTCCTTCTGGGAGGAGCAGTACTTC

d_call: TRBD1
clone_size: few
v_call: TRBV6-2/TRBV6-3
j_call: TRBJ1-5
cdr3_length: 19
cdr3_aa: CASSYKMIQGQLYNQPQHF
cdr3_nt: TGTGCCAGCAGTTACAAGATGATCCAGGGACAGCTGTACAATCAGCCCCAGCATTTT

d_call: .
clone_size: few
v_call: TRBV10-3
j_call: TRBJ2-1
cdr3_length: 14
cdr3_aa: CAISEPAGYNEQFF
cdr3_nt: TGTGCCATCAGTGAGCCGGCCGGATACAATGAGCAGTTCTTC

d_call: .
clone_size: .
v_call: TRBV2
j_call: TRBJ2-1
cdr3_length: 16
cdr3_aa: CASSEAPLGVNNEQFF
cdr3_nt: TGTGCCAGCAGTGAAGCGCCCCTAGGGGTGAACAATGAGCAGTTCTTC

d_call: TRBD1
clone_size: .
v_call: TRBV6-6
j_call: TRBJ2-7
cdr3_length: 12
cdr3_aa: CASSDRAYEQYF
cdr3_nt: TGTGCCAGCAGTGACAGGGCTTACGAGCAGTACTTC

d_call: .
clone_size: few
v_call: TRBV2
j_call: TRBJ2-7
cdr3_length: 13
cdr3_aa: CASSGQSYNEQYF
cdr3_nt: TGTGCCAGCAGTGGTCAGTCCTACAATGAGCAGTACTTC

d_call: TRBD2
clone_size: .
v_call: TRBV4-1
j_call: TRBJ2-3
cdr3_length: 16
cdr3_aa: CASSQAHRGGTDTQYF
cdr3_nt: TGCGCCAGCAGCCAAGCCCATCGGGGGGGGACGGATACGCAGTATTTT

d_call: TRBD1
clone_size: .
v_call: TRBV10-3
j_call: TRBJ1-1
cdr3_length: 16
cdr3_aa: CAISESGQGADTEAFF
cdr3_nt: TGTGCCATCAGTGAATCGGGACAGGGGGCGGACACTGAAGCTTTCTTT

d_call: TRBD1
clone_size: once
v_call: TRBV30
j_call: TRBJ1-1
cdr3_length: 14
cdr3_aa: CAWRGTGVETEAFF
cdr3_nt: TGTGCCTGGAGGGGGACAGGGGTAGAGACTGAAGCTTTCTTT

d_call: TRBD1
clone_size: .
v_call: TRBV3-1
j_call: TRBJ2-1
cdr3_length: 18
cdr3_aa: CASSQDFYTGGPYNEQFF
cdr3_nt: TGTGCCAGCAGCCAAGATTTCTACACAGGGGGTCCCTACAATGAGCAGTTCTTC

d_call: .
clone_size: .
v_call: TRBV29-1
j_call: TRBJ1-1
cdr3_length: 14
cdr3_aa: CSVELRQLNTEAFF
cdr3_nt: TGCAGCGTTGAACTTCGACAGTTGAACACTGAAGCTTTCTTT

d_call: TRBD2
clone_size: .
v_call: TRBV4-3
j_call: TRBJ2-5
cdr3_length: 15
cdr3_aa: CASSYGVAGGQTQYF
cdr3_nt: TGCGCCAGCAGCTACGGGGTAGCGGGGGGGCAGACCCAGTACTTC